Listed below are T cell receptor beta chains from one sample, sequenced in a study of shared clonotypes between healthy human individuals. Sequenced by immunoSEQ multiplex PCR; TCRdb stores in-frame clones only, minus some. The table lists 2 million to 2.5 million clones, 85% to 95% of them singletons. Sample: naive CD4+ T cells sorted from blood. The receptors stem from a man younger than 35 in good health. Both conserved end residues are part of each CDR3. A D gene is named only where the DNA matches it firmly. A row's size may be missing; if present it is once, few, many or a size class.

v_gene	j_gene	len	d_gene	abundance	CDR3nt	CDR3aa
TRBV11-1	TRBJ2-7	15	NA	NA	TGTGCCAGCAGCTTAGATGGACGGGATTCCTACGAGCAGTACTTC	CASSLDGRDSYEQYF
TRBV6-6	TRBJ1-1	13	NA	NA	TGTGCCAGCAGTCAGGGGTTGACGGATGAAGCTTTCTTT	CASSQGLTDEAFF
TRBV4-1	TRBJ2-2	17	NA	NA	TGCGCCAGCAGCCAAGAGGTCGCCGGGTCCTGGGCCGGGGAGCTGTTTTTT	CASSQEVAGSWAGELFF
TRBV27	TRBJ1-2	15	TRBD1	NA	TGTGCCAGCAGTGGGCGGACAGGGCCCTCCCTGGGCTACACCTTC	CASSGRTGPSLGYTF
TRBV11-2	TRBJ1-1	14	NA	once	TGTGCCAGCAGCCCCCAGGGCATGAACACTGAAGCTTTCTTT	CASSPQGMNTEAFF
TRBV30	TRBJ2-7	14	NA	NA	TGTGCCTGGAGCCCCGGGCCCTACCCCTACGAGCAGTACTTC	CAWSPGPYPYEQYF
TRBV7-9	TRBJ2-5	16	TRBD1	NA	TGTGCCAGCAGCTTAGGTGGCAGGGGGCACCAAGAGACCCAGTACTTC	CASSLGGRGHQETQYF
TRBV5-5	TRBJ1-1	14	NA	NA	TGTGCCAGCAGCTTGTCCCCGGACAACACTGAAGCTTTCTTT	CASSLSPDNTEAFF
TRBV5-4	TRBJ2-2	17	TRBD2	NA	TGTGCCAGCAGCTTGGCCATAGCGGGAATGAACACCGGGGAGCTGTTTTTT	CASSLAIAGMNTGELFF
TRBV30	TRBJ1-2	19	NA	NA	TGTGCCTGGCGCGGCGGGACGGCGGCCGTTCAGTGGTGGGATAGAGGCTACACCTTC	CAWRGGTAAVQWWDRGYTF
TRBV9	TRBJ2-1	15	NA	NA	TGTGCCAGCAGCCCCTTAGGAGAGAACTACAATGAGCAGTTCTTC	CASSPLGENYNEQFF
TRBV10-3	TRBJ2-5	12	TRBD2	NA	TGTGCCATCGGACTAGCGGAAGAGACCCAGTACTTC	CAIGLAEETQYF
TRBV5-6	TRBJ2-5	15	TRBD2	NA	TGTGCCAGCAGTCCGAGCGGGAGGGCCCAAGAGACCCAGTACTTC	CASSPSGRAQETQYF
TRBV7-9	TRBJ2-5	15	TRBD2	NA	TGTGCCAGCAGCCCAGGACTAGCGGGAGTAGAGACCCAGTACTTC	CASSPGLAGVETQYF
TRBV10-3	TRBJ2-7	11	NA	once	TGTGCCATCAGTGAAGCGTACGAGCAGTACTTC	CAISEAYEQYF
TRBV19	TRBJ1-5	15	TRBD1	NA	TGTGCCAGTAGTACGACAGGGGGCGAGGATCAGCCCCAGCATTTT	CASSTTGGEDQPQHF
TRBV5-4	TRBJ2-7	15	NA	NA	TGTGCCAGCAGCACCGGCTCTAGCGTCAAGGACGAGCAGTACTTC	CASSTGSSVKDEQYF
TRBV28	TRBJ2-7	16	NA	NA	TGTGCCAGCAGCTGGCGCGATAGGGATAGGGACTACGAGCAGTACTTC	CASSWRDRDRDYEQYF
TRBV29-1	TRBJ2-7	13	TRBD1	NA	TGCAGCGCTGCTGGACAGGGCGGCTACGAGCAGTACTTC	CSAAGQGGYEQYF
TRBV4-3	TRBJ2-7	17	NA	NA	TGCGCCAGCAGCCAAGAGGCACGGCGGGGCGCGTCCTACGAGCAGTACTTC	CASSQEARRGASYEQYF
TRBV7-9	TRBJ2-7	15	NA	NA	TGTGCCAGCAGCTTGTGGCGGGGAGTCTCCTACGAGCAGTACTTC	CASSLWRGVSYEQYF
TRBV27	TRBJ1-4	14	NA	NA	TGTGCCAGCAGTTTTGGACGAGCTAATGAAAAACTGTTTTTT	CASSFGRANEKLFF
TRBV30	TRBJ2-5	16	TRBD1	NA	TGTGCCTGGACCCCCGGGGGGACAGGGGCTTTTTGGACCCAGTACTTC	CAWTPGGTGAFWTQYF
TRBV5-6	TRBJ2-3	14	TRBD2	NA	TGTGCCAGCAGCCGGGGAGGGGAAGCAGATACGCAGTATTTT	CASSRGGEADTQYF
TRBV6-1	TRBJ1-1	15	TRBD1	NA	TGTGCCAGCAGTGTGCGGACAGGGCCGAACACTGAAGCTTTCTTT	CASSVRTGPNTEAFF
TRBV11-2	TRBJ2-5	15	NA	NA	TGTGCCAGCAGCCCGCGACCAACCCCGCAAGAGACCCAGTACTTC	CASSPRPTPQETQYF
TRBV7-2	TRBJ2-3	13	NA	NA	TGTGCCAGCAGCTTATCTAAGGCAGTTACGCAGTATTTT	CASSLSKAVTQYF
TRBV7-3	TRBJ2-1	17	NA	NA	TGCGCCAGCAGCCAAGATCCAACAAGTCCCGCCTACAATGAGCAGTTCTTC	CASSQDPTSPAYNEQFF
TRBV6-5	TRBJ2-7	14	NA	NA	TGTGCCAGCAGGCGAGGGGAGAGGTCCTACGAGCAGTACTTC	CASRRGERSYEQYF
TRBV6-6	TRBJ2-7	14	NA	NA	TGTGCCAGCAGTTACGGGGACTCGTCTTTAGAGCAGTACTTC	CASSYGDSSLEQYF
TRBV5-1	TRBJ2-5	13	TRBD2	NA	TGCGCCAGCAGCCCTAGCGGGGAAGAGACCCAGTACTTC	CASSPSGEETQYF
TRBV2	TRBJ2-3	17	TRBD2	NA	TGTGCCAGCATGACTGACCTAACTAGCGGGGGAACAGATACGCAGTATTTT	CASMTDLTSGGTDTQYF
TRBV5-1	TRBJ2-3	14	NA	once	TGCGCCAGCGCCCGTCTTGGCGGCACAGATACGCAGTATTTT	CASARLGGTDTQYF
TRBV7-8	TRBJ1-1	14	TRBD1	NA	TGTGCCAGCAGCCAGGACAGGGTAGCCACTGAAGCTTTCTTT	CASSQDRVATEAFF
TRBV6-1	TRBJ2-1	12	NA	NA	TGTGCCAGCAGTGCCACGAAGGATGAGCAGTTCTTC	CASSATKDEQFF
TRBV5-1	TRBJ1-1	14	NA	NA	TGCGCCAGCAGCTTTAGACAGGCGAACACTGAAGCTTTCTTT	CASSFRQANTEAFF
TRBV9	TRBJ2-7	14	NA	NA	TGTGCCAGCAGCGTACTGGGCTCAGAGTACGAGCAGTACTTC	CASSVLGSEYEQYF
TRBV5-1	TRBJ2-7	14	TRBD1	NA	TGCGCCAGCAGCTTGGCGGGACAGGGAGGCGAGCAGTACTTC	CASSLAGQGGEQYF
TRBV7-9	TRBJ1-6	16	NA	few	TGTGCCAGCAGCTCACCTGCAGGGTTGAATAATTCACCCCTCCACTTT	CASSSPAGLNNSPLHF
TRBV15	TRBJ1-1	15	NA	NA	TGTGCCACCAGCAGGGAGGGGGATAGGAACACTGAAGCTTTCTTT	CATSREGDRNTEAFF
TRBV10-3	TRBJ1-1	13	NA	NA	TGTGCCATCAGTGAGCGGACAGCAACCGAAGCTTTCTTT	CAISERTATEAFF
TRBV19	TRBJ2-4	17	NA	NA	TGTGCCAGTAGTATAGACTCCTCTTCAGTAGCCAAAAACATTCAGTACTTC	CASSIDSSSVAKNIQYF
TRBV5-1	TRBJ2-6	17	NA	NA	TGCGCCAGCAGCTTGGTACCCCGTGGCTCTGGGGCCAACGTCCTGACTTTC	CASSLVPRGSGANVLTF
TRBV30	TRBJ2-3	12	NA	once	TGTGCCTGGGGGTCACACACAGATACGCAGTATTTT	CAWGSHTDTQYF
TRBV18	TRBJ2-5	13	NA	NA	TGTGCCAGCTCAACGGCTAGCGTAGAGACCCAGTACTTC	CASSTASVETQYF
TRBV6-6	TRBJ1-2	15	TRBD1	NA	TGTGCCAGCAGTCCCCTTACAGGGGGCGTCTATGGCTACACCTTC	CASSPLTGGVYGYTF
TRBV30	TRBJ1-1	14	NA	once	TGTGCCTGGAGTGGCCGGGTCGGGGACACTGAAGCTTTCTTT	CAWSGRVGDTEAFF
TRBV28	TRBJ2-3	17	NA	NA	TGTGCCAGCAGTTGGGGTTTGGCTAGCAGTGGGTCAGATACGCAGTATTTT	CASSWGLASSGSDTQYF
TRBV7-2	TRBJ2-5	13	NA	NA	TGTGCCTGGAGTGTCGAGGGTGGAGAGACCCAGTACTTC	CAWSVEGGETQYF